A selection of T cell receptor beta chains follows, all from one sample in a study of T cells after yellow fever vaccination. TCRdb independently ran MiXCR on the 5' RACE reads; one entry per CDR3 protein. Among 450,000 to 650,000 distinct CDR3 sequences, about 13% were seen once, and the ten largest hold 11% to 15%. Sequences were derived from PBMCs, sampled on the day of the yellow fever booster vaccination. These TCRs come from a man under 40 who received the YFV17D yellow fever vaccine. Each CDR3 is given with its conserved first and last residue. A D gene is named only where the DNA matches it firmly. Where a row states a size, it is once, few, many or the class of an expanded clone; other rows omit it.

j_call v_call d_call clone_size cdr3_aa cdr3_nt
TRBJ1-4 TRBV20-1 . . CSAARGTTNEKLFF TGCAGTGCTGCGCGGGGAACAACTAATGAAAAACTGTTTTTT
TRBJ2-1 TRBV5-5 . few CASSLDLSASYNEQFF TGTGCCAGCAGCTTGGATTTGAGTGCTTCCTACAATGAGCAGTTCTTC
TRBJ2-7 TRBV13 . . CASSHRQAYEQYF TGTGCCAGCAGCCATCGACAGGCCTACGAGCAGTACTTC
TRBJ2-7 TRBV6-1 TRBD2 . CASSEAPTSGVSYEQYF TGTGCCAGCAGTGAAGCTCCCACTAGCGGGGTCTCCTACGAGCAGTACTTC
TRBJ1-2 TRBV7-2 . . CASSLAASENTF TGTGCCAGCAGCTTAGCGGCCAGTGAAAACACCTTC
TRBJ1-5 TRBV5-6 . many CASSGGGAGSNQPQHF TGTGCCAGCAGCGGTGGAGGGGCAGGCAGCAATCAGCCCCAGCATTTT
TRBJ2-2 TRBV7-9 . few CASSPVGTGELFF TGTGCCAGCAGCCCCGTCGGGACCGGGGAGCTGTTTTTT
TRBJ2-3 TRBV7-2 . few CASSRHPPDTQYF TGTGCCAGCAGTCGTCACCCCCCAGATACGCAGTATTTT
TRBJ2-1 TRBV5-5 . few CASELVDEQFF TGTGCCAGCGAACTGGTCGATGAGCAGTTCTTC
TRBJ2-7 TRBV20-1 . few CSASQSGFSYEQYF TGCAGTGCTAGTCAGAGCGGATTTTCCTACGAGCAGTACTTC
TRBJ2-3 TRBV20-1 . . CSAKKTEDLSTDTQYF TGCAGTGCCAAAAAGACGGAGGACTTGAGCACAGATACGCAGTATTTT